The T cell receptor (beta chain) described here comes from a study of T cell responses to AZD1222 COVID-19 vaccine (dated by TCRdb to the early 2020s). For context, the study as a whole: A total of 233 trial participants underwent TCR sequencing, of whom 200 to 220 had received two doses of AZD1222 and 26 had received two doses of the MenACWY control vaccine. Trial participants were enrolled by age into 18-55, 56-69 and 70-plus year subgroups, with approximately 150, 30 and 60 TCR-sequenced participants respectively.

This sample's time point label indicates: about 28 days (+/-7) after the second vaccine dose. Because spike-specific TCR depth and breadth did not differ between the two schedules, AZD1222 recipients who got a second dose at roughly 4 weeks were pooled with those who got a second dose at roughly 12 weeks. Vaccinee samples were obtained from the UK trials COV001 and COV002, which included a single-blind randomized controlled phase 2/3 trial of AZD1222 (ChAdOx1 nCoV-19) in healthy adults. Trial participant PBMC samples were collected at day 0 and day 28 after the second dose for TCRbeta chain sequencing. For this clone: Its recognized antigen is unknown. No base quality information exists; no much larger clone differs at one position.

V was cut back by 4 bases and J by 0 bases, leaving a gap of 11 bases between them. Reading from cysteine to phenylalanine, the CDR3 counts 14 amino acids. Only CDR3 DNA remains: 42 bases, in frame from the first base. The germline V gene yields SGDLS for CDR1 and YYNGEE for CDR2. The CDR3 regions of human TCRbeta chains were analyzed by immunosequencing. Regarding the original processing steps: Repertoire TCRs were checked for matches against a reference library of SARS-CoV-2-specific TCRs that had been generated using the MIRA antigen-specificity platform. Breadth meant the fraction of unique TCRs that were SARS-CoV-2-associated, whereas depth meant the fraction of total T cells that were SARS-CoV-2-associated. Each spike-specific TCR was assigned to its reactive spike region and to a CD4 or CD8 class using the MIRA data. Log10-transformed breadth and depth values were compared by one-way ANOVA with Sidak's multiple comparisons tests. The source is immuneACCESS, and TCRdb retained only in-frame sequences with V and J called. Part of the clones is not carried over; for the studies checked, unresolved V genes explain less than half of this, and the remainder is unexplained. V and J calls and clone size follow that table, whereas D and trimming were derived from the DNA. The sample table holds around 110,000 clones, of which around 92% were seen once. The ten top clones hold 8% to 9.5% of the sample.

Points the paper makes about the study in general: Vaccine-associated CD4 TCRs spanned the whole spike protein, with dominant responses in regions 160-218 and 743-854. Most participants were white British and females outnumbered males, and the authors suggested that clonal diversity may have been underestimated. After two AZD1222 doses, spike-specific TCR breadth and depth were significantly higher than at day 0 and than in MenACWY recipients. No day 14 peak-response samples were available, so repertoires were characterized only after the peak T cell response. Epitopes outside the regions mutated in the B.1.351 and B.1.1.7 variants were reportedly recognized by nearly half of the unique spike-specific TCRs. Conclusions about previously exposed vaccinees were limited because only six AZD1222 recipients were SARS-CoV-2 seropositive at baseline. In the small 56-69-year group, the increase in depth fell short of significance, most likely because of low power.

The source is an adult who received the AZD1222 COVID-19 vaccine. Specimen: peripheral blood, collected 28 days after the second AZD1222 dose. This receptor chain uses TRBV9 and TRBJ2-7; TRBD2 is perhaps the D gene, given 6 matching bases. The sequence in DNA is TGTGCCAGCAGCCCACGGGACTTCTCCTACGAGCAGTACTTC. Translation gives CASSPRDFSYEQYF. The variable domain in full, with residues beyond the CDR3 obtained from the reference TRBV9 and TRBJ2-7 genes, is DSGVTQTPKHLITATGQRVTLRCSPRSGDLSVYWYQQSLDQGLQFLIQYYNGEERAKGNILERFSAQQFPDLHSELNLSSLELGDSALYFCASSPRDFSYEQYFGPGTRLTVT.